This TCR beta chain originates from a study of blood T cell repertoires in COVID-19. The wider study: Italy, Spain and the United States were the sources of the convalescent and acute COVID-19 samples. T cells, B-cell-depleted T cells, or PBMCs provided the cDNA or gDNA that served as material.

The authors' processing: Nucleated cell number was recorded as an estimate derived from reference gene primer amplification. Profiling relied on immunoSEQ multiplex PCR, and the TCRdb table lists in-frame clones only, not all of them. V, J and clone size derive from that table, while D and trimming were established from the DNA sequence. The sample records 93,000 or so clones, approximately 84% being singletons. The CDR3 length is 15 residues. Germline CDR1 reads LGHDT; CDR2 reads YNNKEL (reference sequence). V dropped 4 bases and J dropped 6 bases, with 18 bases sitting between them. The rearrangement joins TRBV3-1 (or the pseudogene TRBV3-2) to TRBJ1-2, with no clear D. This receptor was obtained from a human donor in a cohort sampled during active COVID-19. The specimen sequenced was peripheral blood. CDR3 sequence: CASSPFERAIHGYTF. The DNA of the CDR3 is TGTGCCAGCAGCCCCTTTGAGAGGGCAATACATGGCTACACCTTC.